This T cell receptor beta chain originates from a study of CD8+CD57+ T cells in acquired aplastic anemia. The V gene lost 3 bases and the J gene lost 0 bases, with 8 bases spanning the gap. Per germline, CDR1 SNHLY and CDR2 FYNNEI. This CDR3 has 14 amino acids. TCR beta VDJ combinations and CDR3 sequences were profiled from genomic DNA. In TCRdb, the reads were re-called with MiXCR into one record per CDR3 protein. The sample gives roughly 81,000 distinct CDR3 sequences, roughly half of which show up once; approximately 61% is in the top ten. This clonotype was detected many times. The receptor was isolated from a human donor in good health, serving as a control. J is TRBJ1-1 and V is TRBV2; TRBD1 is a possible D gene (6 bases). The sequencing input was sorted CD4+, CD8+, or CD8+CD57+ T cells (not recorded which) from PBMCs. The CDR3 region is CASSEDSMNTEAFF. CDR3 sequence (DNA): TGTGCCAGCAGTGAGGACAGCATGAACACTGAAGCTTTCTTT.